Listed below are T cell receptor beta chains from one sample, sequenced in a study of identical twins. TCRdb ran MiXCR on the 5' RACE reads and lists one entry per CDR3 protein. The table lists about 250,000 distinct CDR3 sequences, around 8% of them singletons. The same sample was also used in a study of yellow fever vaccine responses in identical twins.

Sample: CD8+ T cells sorted from blood. These receptors came from a woman under 30 in good health. Both conserved end residues are part of each CDR3. A D gene is named only where the DNA matches it firmly. Only part of the rows carry a size: once, few, many, or a class if the clone is expanded.

d_gene	v_gene	j_gene	abundance	CDR3aa	CDR3nt
.	TRBV2	TRBJ2-1	few	CASSETSESYNEQFF	TGTGCCAGCAGTGAAACTTCGGAATCCTACAATGAGCAGTTCTTC
.	TRBV12-3/TRBV12-4	TRBJ1-1	few	CASSFDRPNTEAFF	TGTGCCAGCAGTTTCGACAGGCCTAACACTGAAGCTTTCTTT
.	TRBV6-1	TRBJ2-2	.	CASSEGRSEAGELFF	TGTGCCAGCAGTGAAGGGAGGTCGGAAGCCGGGGAGCTGTTTTTT
TRBD1	TRBV27	TRBJ2-2	.	CASSRPGGNTGELFF	TGTGCCAGCAGTAGGCCAGGGGGCAACACCGGGGAGCTGTTTTTT
TRBD1	TRBV5-6	TRBJ2-7	.	CASRGQDSYEQYF	TGTGCCAGCAGGGGACAGGACAGCTACGAGCAGTACTTC
.	TRBV27	TRBJ1-5	few	CASWDGGLYQPQHF	TGTGCCAGCTGGGATGGGGGGCTCTATCAGCCCCAGCATTTT
.	TRBV13	TRBJ2-1	few	CASKVVGGENEQFF	TGTGCCAGCAAGGTGGTAGGGGGGGAGAATGAGCAGTTCTTC
.	TRBV7-9	TRBJ1-2	few	CASSLGVIYNYGYTF	TGTGCCAGCAGCTTAGGAGTCATCTATAACTATGGCTACACCTTC
TRBD1	TRBV4-3	TRBJ1-6	few	CASSHTTGIDSPLHF	TGCGCCAGCAGCCATACGACAGGGATCGATTCACCCCTCCACTTT
TRBD2	TRBV27	TRBJ2-3	few	CASSFLLAGEPQYF	TGTGCCAGCAGTTTCCTCTTAGCGGGAGAGCCGCAGTATTTT
TRBD2	TRBV7-9	TRBJ2-7	.	CASSTGTSQQYF	TGTGCCAGCAGCACCGGGACTAGCCAGCAGTACTTC
.	TRBV3-1	TRBJ2-2	few	CASSIRDVSSRTGELFF	TGTGCCAGCAGCATCCGGGACGTCTCGTCGAGGACCGGGGAGCTGTTTTTT
TRBD2	TRBV7-8	TRBJ2-1	many	CASSPLGGRVDEQFF	TGTGCCAGCAGCCCCCTGGGCGGGAGAGTCGATGAGCAGTTCTTC
TRBD1	TRBV4-1	TRBJ2-7	few	CASSQGALGQALSYEQYF	TGCGCCAGCAGCCAAGGGGCCCTCGGACAGGCCCTCTCCTACGAGCAGTACTTC
TRBD1	TRBV15	TRBJ2-1	.	CATSRDFRQGAYNEQFF	TGTGCCACCAGCAGAGATTTCCGACAGGGAGCTTACAATGAGCAGTTCTTC
.	TRBV12-3/TRBV12-4	TRBJ2-7	few	CASSSSWRSYEQYF	TGTGCCAGCAGTTCTTCCTGGCGGTCCTACGAGCAGTACTTC
TRBD1	TRBV6-4	TRBJ2-3	few	CASSDGQGATDTQYF	TGTGCCAGCAGTGACGGGCAGGGGGCAACAGATACGCAGTATTTT
TRBD2	TRBV5-1	TRBJ2-2	.	CASSPGSGGNTGELFF	TGCGCCAGCAGCCCCGGTAGCGGGGGGAACACCGGGGAGCTGTTTTTT
.	TRBV7-2	TRBJ2-7	many	CASSLVTSSPYEQYF	TGTGCCAGCAGCTTGGTTACTAGTTCCCCCTACGAGCAGTACTTC
TRBD1	TRBV20-1	TRBJ2-7	few	CSARDLAGDSYEQYF	TGCAGTGCTAGAGATTTGGCAGGGGACAGCTACGAGCAGTACTTC
TRBD2	TRBV7-2	TRBJ2-7	many	CASSLVSGASYEQYF	TGTGCCAGCAGCTTAGTTAGCGGGGCCTCCTACGAGCAGTACTTC
.	TRBV28	TRBJ2-2	.	CASRGLSGELFF	TGTGCCAGCAGGGGGCTTTCCGGGGAGCTGTTTTTT
TRBD1	TRBV9	TRBJ2-1	.	CASSVVGTGGAGTSSYNEQFF	TGTGCCAGCAGCGTAGTCGGGACAGGGGGCGCGGGAACGAGCTCCTACAATGAGCAGTTCTTC
TRBD2	TRBV4-1	TRBJ2-7	.	CASSLSGGGPGEQYF	TGCGCCAGCAGCCTGAGCGGGGGGGGCCCCGGTGAGCAGTACTTC
.	TRBV14	TRBJ1-1	many	CASSQLFAMNTEAFF	TGTGCCAGCAGCCAACTCTTCGCCATGAACACTGAAGCTTTCTTT
TRBD1	TRBV4-1	TRBJ1-1	many	CASSQGQGEAFF	TGCGCCAGCAGCCAAGGACAGGGGGAAGCTTTCTTT
TRBD2	TRBV7-8	TRBJ2-3	few	CASSWTSGALTDTQYF	TGTGCCAGCAGCTGGACTAGCGGGGCGCTTACAGATACGCAGTATTTT
TRBD1	TRBV5-1	TRBJ2-7	.	CASSPSPTGSREQYF	TGCGCCAGCAGCCCTTCTCCGACAGGGTCCCGCGAGCAGTACTTC
TRBD2	TRBV20-1	TRBJ2-3	.	CSARDFPSGNTDTQYF	TGCAGTGCTAGAGATTTCCCTAGCGGGAACACAGATACGCAGTATTTT
.	TRBV20-1	TRBJ2-7	.	CSARDRQAPIPYEQYF	TGCAGTGCTAGAGATAGACAGGCGCCGATTCCCTACGAGCAGTACTTC
.	TRBV5-1	TRBJ1-3	many	CASSLGDSHGNTIYF	TGCGCCAGCAGCTTGGGTGACAGTCACGGAAACACCATATATTTT
.	TRBV20-1	TRBJ2-2	.	CSATPAGGVLAPNTGELFF	TGCAGTGCTACGCCTGCAGGCGGGGTGCTAGCCCCGAACACCGGGGAGCTGTTTTTT
TRBD1	TRBV20-1	TRBJ2-7	few	CSASPRDRPYEQYF	TGCAGTGCCAGCCCCCGGGACAGACCCTACGAGCAGTACTTC